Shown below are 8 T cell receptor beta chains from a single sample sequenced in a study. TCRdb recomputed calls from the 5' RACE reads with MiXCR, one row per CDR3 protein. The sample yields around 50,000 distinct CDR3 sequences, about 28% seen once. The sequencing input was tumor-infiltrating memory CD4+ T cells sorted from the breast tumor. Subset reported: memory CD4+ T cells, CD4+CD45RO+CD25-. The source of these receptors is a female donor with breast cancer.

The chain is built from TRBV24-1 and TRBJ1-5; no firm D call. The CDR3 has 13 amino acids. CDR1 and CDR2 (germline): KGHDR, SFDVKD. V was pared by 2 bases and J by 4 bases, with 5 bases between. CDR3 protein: CATSDSANQPQHF. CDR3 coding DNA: TGTGCCACCAGTGATTCCGCAAATCAGCCCCAGCATTTT.

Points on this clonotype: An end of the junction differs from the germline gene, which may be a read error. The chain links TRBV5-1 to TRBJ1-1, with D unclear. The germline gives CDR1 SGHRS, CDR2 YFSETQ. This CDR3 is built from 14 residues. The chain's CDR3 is CANSLQTEDTEAFF. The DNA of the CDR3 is TGCGCCAACAGCCTTCAGACGGAAGACACTGAAGCTTTCTTT. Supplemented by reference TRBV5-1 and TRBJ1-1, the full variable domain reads KAGVTQTPRYLIKTRGQQVTLSCSPISGHRSVSWYQQTPGQGLQFLFEYFSETQRNKGNFPGRFSGRQFSNSRSEMNVSTLELGDSALYLCANSLQTEDTEAFFGQGTRLTVV.

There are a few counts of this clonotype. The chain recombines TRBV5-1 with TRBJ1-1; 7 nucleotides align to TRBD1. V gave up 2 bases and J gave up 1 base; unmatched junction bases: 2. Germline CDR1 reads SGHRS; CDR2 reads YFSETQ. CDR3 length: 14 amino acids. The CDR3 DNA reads TGCGCCAGCAGCTTCCAGGGGGGGAACACTGAAGCTTTCTTT. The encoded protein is CASSFQGGNTEAFF. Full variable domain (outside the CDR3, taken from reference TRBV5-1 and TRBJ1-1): KAGVTQTPRYLIKTRGQQVTLSCSPISGHRSVSWYQQTPGQGLQFLFEYFSETQRNKGNFPGRFSGRQFSNSRSEMNVSTLELGDSALYLCASSFQGGNTEAFFGQGTRLTVV.

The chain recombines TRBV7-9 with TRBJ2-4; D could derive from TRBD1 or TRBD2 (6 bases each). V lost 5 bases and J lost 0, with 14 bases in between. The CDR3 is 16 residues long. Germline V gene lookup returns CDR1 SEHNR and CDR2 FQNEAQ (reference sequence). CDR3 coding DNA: TGTGCCAGCAGCAGGGGGGCCGGTCTAGCCAAAAACATTCAGTACTTC. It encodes CASSRGAGLAKNIQYF.

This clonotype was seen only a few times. The CDR3 bases are TGTGCCAGCAGTAGATGGACAGGGCGAACGAACACTGAAGCTTTCTTT. Its protein product is CASSRWTGRTNTEAFF. This chain connects TRBV28 to TRBJ1-1; 8 bases match TRBD1. Germline CDR1 is MDHEN and CDR2 is SYDVKM. The length of the CDR3 is 16 residues. Unmatched junction bases numbered 9, after V lost 5 bases and J lost 1 base.

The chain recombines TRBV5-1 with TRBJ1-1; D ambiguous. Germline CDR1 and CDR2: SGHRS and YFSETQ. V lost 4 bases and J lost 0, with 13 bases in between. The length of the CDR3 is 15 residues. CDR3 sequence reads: CASSVGSSLNTEAFF. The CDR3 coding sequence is TGCGCCAGCAGCGTGGGTTCTTCCTTGAACACTGAAGCTTTCTTT.

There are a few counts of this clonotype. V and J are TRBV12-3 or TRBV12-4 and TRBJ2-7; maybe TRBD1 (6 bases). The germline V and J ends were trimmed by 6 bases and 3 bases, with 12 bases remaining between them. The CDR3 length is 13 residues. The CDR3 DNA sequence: TGTGCCAGCAGCCAAGGACAGATCTACGAGCAGTACTTC. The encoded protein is CASSQGQIYEQYF.

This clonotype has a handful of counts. In DNA form, the CDR3 reads TGCGCCAGCAGTGAGTCGTTCCGGACTGGGACCCAGTACTTC. It is translated as CASSESFRTGTQYF. V is TRBV10-1 and J is TRBJ2-5; perhaps TRBD2 as D (5 bases). Trimming removed 0 bases at V and 7 bases at J, with 12 bases between. CDR3 length equals 14 residues. CDR1 and CDR2 (germline): WNHNN, SYGVQD (reference sequence).